This TCR beta chain was sequenced for a study of blood T cell repertoires in COVID-19. Overall study: Researchers got acute and convalescent COVID-19 samples from the United States, Italy and Spain.

Some clones are missing from TCRdb's copy, which holds only in-frame ones; the method was immunoSEQ multiplex PCR. This table has about 170,000 clones, around 82% appearing once. This CDR3 spans 16 amino acids. Unmatched junction bases numbered 7, after V lost 3 bases and J lost 0 bases. Per germline, CDR1 KGHSH and CDR2 LQKENI. V and J are TRBV18 and TRBJ1-1, with TRBD1 matching 7 bases. The sequenced material came from peripheral blood. This receptor was identified in a man aged 60 to 69 who had recovered from COVID-19. The chain's CDR3 is CASSPWTGFMNTEAFF. The CDR3 region has the DNA TGTGCCAGCTCACCCTGGACAGGTTTCATGAACACTGAAGCTTTCTTT.